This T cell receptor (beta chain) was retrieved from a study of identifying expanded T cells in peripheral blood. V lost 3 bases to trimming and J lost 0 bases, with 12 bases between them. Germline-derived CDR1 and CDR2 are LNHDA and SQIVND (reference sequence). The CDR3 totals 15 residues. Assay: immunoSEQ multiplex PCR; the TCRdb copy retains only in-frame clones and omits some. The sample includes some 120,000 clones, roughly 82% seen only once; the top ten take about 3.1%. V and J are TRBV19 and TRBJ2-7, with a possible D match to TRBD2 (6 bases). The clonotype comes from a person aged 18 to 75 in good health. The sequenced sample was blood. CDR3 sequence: CASSMEGTSSYEQYF. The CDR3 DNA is TGTGCCAGTAGTATGGAGGGGACCAGCTCCTACGAGCAGTACTTC.